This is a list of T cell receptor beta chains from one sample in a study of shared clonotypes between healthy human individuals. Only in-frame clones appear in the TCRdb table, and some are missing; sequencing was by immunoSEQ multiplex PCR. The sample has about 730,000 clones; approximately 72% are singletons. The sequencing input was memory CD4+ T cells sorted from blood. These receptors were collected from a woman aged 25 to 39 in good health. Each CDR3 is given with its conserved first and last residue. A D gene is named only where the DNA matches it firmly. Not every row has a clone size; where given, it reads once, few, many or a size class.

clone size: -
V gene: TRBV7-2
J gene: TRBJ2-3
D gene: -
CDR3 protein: CASSRGLPSTDTQYF
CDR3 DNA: TGTGCCAGCAGCCGCGGACTCCCTAGCACAGATACGCAGTATTTT

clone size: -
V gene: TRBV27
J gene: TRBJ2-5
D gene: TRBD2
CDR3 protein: CASSLGSLAGGTDIQYF
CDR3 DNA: TGTGCCAGCAGTTTAGGGTCGCTAGCGGGAGGGACCGATATCCAGTACTTC

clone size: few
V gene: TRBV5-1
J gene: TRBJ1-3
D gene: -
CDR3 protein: CASSFGTTGNTIYF
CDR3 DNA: TGCGCCAGCAGCTTCGGGACGACAGGAAACACCATATATTTT

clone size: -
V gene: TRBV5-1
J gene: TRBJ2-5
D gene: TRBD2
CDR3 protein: CASSLPSGSSGGQETQYF
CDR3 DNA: TGCGCCAGCAGCTTGCCTAGCGGGAGTTCGGGGGGGCAAGAGACCCAGTACTTC

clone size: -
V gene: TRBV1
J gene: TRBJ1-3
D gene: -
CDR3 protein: CTSSQRSFRNTIYF
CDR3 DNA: TGCACCAGCAGCCAGAGGTCATTTAGAAACACCATATATTTT

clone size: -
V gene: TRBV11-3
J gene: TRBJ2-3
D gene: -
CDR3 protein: CASSLMADTDTQYF
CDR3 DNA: TGTGCCAGCAGCTTAATGGCGGACACAGATACGCAGTATTTT

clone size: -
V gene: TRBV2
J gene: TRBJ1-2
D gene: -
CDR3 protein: CASSAAESNYGYTF
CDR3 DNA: TGTGCCAGCAGCGCCGCGGAGTCTAACTATGGCTACACCTTC

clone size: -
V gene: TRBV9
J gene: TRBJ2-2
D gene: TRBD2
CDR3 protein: CASSTLAGATGELFF
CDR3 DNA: TGTGCCAGCAGCACACTAGCGGGGGCCACCGGGGAGCTGTTTTTT

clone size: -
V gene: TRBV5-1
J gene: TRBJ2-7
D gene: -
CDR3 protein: CASSLGGGSVNEQYF
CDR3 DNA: TGCGCCAGCAGCCTCGGGGGCGGGAGCGTGAACGAGCAGTACTTC

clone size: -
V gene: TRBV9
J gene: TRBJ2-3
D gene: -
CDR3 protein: CASSGAGTVLDTQYF
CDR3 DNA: TGTGCCAGCAGCGGAGCCGGGACCGTCTTGGATACGCAGTATTTT

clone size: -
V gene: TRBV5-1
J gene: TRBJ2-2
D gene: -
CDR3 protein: CASSRAVQANTGELFF
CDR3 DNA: TGCGCCAGCAGCCGGGCGGTCCAGGCGAACACCGGGGAGCTGTTTTTT

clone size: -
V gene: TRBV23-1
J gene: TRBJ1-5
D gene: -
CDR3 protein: CASRDDRISAGNQPQHF
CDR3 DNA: TGCGCCAGCAGAGACGACAGGATTTCGGCGGGCAATCAGCCCCAGCATTTT

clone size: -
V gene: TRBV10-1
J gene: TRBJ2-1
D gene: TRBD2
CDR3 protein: CASSEPSGKQFF
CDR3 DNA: TGCGCCAGCAGTGAGCCTAGCGGAAAGCAGTTCTTC

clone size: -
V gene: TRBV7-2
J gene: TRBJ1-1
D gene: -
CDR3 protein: CASSLVHRRQSNTEAFF
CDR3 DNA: TGTGCCAGCAGCTTAGTTCACCGGCGACAGTCGAACACTGAAGCTTTCTTT

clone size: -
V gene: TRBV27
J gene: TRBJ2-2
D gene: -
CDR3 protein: CASSLVPDTGELFF
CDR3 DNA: TGTGCCAGCAGTTTAGTGCCGGACACCGGGGAGCTGTTTTTT

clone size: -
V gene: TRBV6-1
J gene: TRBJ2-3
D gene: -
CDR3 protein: CASRFVDTQYF
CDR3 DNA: TGTGCCAGCAGGTTCGTGGATACGCAGTATTTT

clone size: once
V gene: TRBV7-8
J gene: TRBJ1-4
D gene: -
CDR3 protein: CASGSRTNEKLFF
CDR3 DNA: TGTGCCAGCGGGAGTAGAACTAATGAAAAACTGTTTTTT

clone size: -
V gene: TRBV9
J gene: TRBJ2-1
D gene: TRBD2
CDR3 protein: CASSVGSSREGHYNEQFF
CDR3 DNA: TGTGCCAGCAGCGTAGGTTCATCGCGGGAGGGCCACTACAATGAGCAGTTCTTC

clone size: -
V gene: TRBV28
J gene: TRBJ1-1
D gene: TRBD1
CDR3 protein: CASSPRTGGWDTEAFF
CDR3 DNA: TGTGCCAGCAGTCCCCGGACAGGGGGATGGGACACTGAAGCTTTCTTT

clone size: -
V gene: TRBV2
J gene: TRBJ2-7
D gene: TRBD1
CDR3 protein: CASRSGTGQPEQYF
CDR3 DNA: TGTGCCAGCAGGTCCGGGACAGGACAGCCGGAGCAGTACTTC

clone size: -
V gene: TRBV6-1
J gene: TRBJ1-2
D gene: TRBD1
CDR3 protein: CASSDGQGYGYTF
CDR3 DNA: TGTGCCAGCAGTGACGGACAGGGCTATGGCTACACCTTC

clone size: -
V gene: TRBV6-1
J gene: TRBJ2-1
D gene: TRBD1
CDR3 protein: CASRPSGTGPNEQFF
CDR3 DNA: TGTGCCAGCAGGCCCTCCGGGACAGGGCCCAATGAGCAGTTCTTC

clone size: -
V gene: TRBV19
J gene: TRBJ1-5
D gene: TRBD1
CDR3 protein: CASSGTGGDQPQHF
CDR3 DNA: TGTGCCAGTTCCGGGACAGGGGGCGATCAGCCCCAGCATTTT

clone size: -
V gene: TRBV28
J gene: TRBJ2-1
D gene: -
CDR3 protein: CASSRRNLGEQFF
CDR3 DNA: TGTGCCAGCAGCCGCCGGAATCTCGGTGAGCAGTTCTTC

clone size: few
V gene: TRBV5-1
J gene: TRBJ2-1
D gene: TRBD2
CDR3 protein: CASSTSSGSYNEQFF
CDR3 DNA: TGCGCCAGCAGCACGTCTAGCGGCTCCTACAATGAGCAGTTCTTC

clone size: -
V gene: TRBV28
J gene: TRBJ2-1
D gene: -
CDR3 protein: CASGPLGANSYNEQFF
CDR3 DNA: TGTGCCAGCGGCCCACTAGGGGCGAACTCCTACAATGAGCAGTTCTTC

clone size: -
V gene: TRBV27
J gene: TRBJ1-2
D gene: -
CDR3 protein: CASTPSIGEANYGYTF
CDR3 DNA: TGTGCCAGCACCCCCTCGATAGGGGAAGCTAACTATGGCTACACCTTC

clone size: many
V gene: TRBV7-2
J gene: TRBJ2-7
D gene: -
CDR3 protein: CASSPSWGSYEQYF
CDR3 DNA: TGTGCCAGCAGCCCGAGTTGGGGGTCCTACGAGCAGTACTTC

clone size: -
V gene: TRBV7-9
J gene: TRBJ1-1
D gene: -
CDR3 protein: CASSLVFRGPMNTEAFF
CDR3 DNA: TGTGCCAGCAGCTTAGTATTCCGGGGACCCATGAACACTGAAGCTTTCTTT

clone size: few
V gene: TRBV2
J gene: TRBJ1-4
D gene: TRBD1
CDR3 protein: CASRFRDRTNEKLFF
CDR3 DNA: TGTGCCAGCAGGTTCCGGGACAGGACTAATGAAAAACTGTTTTTT

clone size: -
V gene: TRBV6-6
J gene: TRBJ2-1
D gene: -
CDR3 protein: CASSFPSGTGHEQFF
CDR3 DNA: TGTGCCAGCAGTTTCCCGTCCGGGACGGGGCATGAGCAGTTCTTC